This T cell receptor beta chain was sequenced during a study of identical twins. Using its own MiXCR run on the 5' RACE reads, TCRdb lists one record per CDR3 protein. The sample lists approximately 260,000 distinct CDR3 sequences; about 8.3% were seen once. The CDR3 is 14 residues long. Trimming cost V 5 bases and J 0 bases, with 8 bases left between them. Germline CDR1 reads SGHTA; CDR2 reads FQGNSA. In this sample, this clonotype turned up a few times. The same specimen was also included in a second study, on yellow fever vaccine responses in identical twins.

The chain uses TRBV7-2 and TRBJ2-1; D is undetermined. The clonotype originates from a woman aged 18 to 35 in good health. The sample was CD8+ T cells sorted from blood. DNA for the CDR3: TGTGCCAGCAGCCGGCAGAGCTCCTACAATGAGCAGTTCTTC. It codes for CASSRQSSYNEQFF.